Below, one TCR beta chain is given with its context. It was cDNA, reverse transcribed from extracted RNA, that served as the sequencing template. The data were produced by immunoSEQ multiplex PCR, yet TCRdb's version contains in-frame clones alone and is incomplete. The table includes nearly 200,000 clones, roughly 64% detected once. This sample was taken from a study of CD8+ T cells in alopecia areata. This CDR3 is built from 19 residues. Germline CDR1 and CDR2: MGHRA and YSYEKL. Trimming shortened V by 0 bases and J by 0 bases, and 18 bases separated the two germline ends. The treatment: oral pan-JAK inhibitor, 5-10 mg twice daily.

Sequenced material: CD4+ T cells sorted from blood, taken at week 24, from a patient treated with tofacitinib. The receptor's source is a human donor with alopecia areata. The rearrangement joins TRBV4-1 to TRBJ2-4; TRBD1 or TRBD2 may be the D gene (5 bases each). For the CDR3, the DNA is TGCGCCAGCAGCCAAGACGGGGCAGGTTACTTTCTAGCCAAAAACATTCAGTACTTC. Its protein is CASSQDGAGYFLAKNIQYF.